The clone carrying this T cell receptor beta chain was recorded a few times. No antigen is known for it. Between the trimmed V and J ends, which lost 1 base and 12 bases, there was a span of 16 bases. The CDR3 covers 13 residues. CDR1 is MDHEN and CDR2 is SYDVKM in the germline V gene. This entry is derived from a study of post-analysis software for immune sequencing data. Study-level results: Multiple sclerosis was associated with a significant reduction in normalized Chao1 diversity relative to controls. With TRBV5-6, TRBV5-1 and TRBV20-1 included, about five TRBV segments were more frequent in patients than in controls. Under the F measure, samples that were prepared in one batch clustered strongly together.

Unique molecular identifiers had been added to the TCR beta cDNA libraries. Each sample of roughly 0.95 to 10 million input T cells yielded roughly 0.5 million cDNA molecules, so each molecule approximated one T cell. TCRdb re-analysed the PCR reads in MiXCR, keeping a single row per CDR3 protein. The table includes around 770,000 distinct CDR3 sequences, 46% detected once. The receptor's source is a girl under 18 with multiple sclerosis. Sequences were obtained from blood. This chain joins TRBV28 and TRBJ2-7; tentatively, D is TRBD2 (6 bases). CDR3 in DNA: TGTGCCAGCAGTTTATTGGACCGGAGGGTTTTGTACTTC. Amino acid sequence: CASSLLDRRVLYF. The full variable domain, in which reference TRBV28 and TRBJ2-7 provide the parts outside the CDR3, is DVKVTQSSRYLVKRTGEKVFLECVQDMDHENMFWYRQDPGLGLRLIYFSYDVKMKEKGDIPEGYSVSREKKERFSLILESASTNQTSMYLCASSLLDRRVLYFGPGTRLTVT.